The clone carrying this T cell receptor (beta chain) was seen at least ten times. Its antigen remains unidentified. From the 5' RACE reads, TCRdb called clonotypes with MiXCR, one entry per CDR3 protein. The table includes 30,000 to 45,000 distinct CDR3 sequences, under 5% detected once. V gave up 2 bases and J gave up 2 bases; unmatched junction bases: 9. Per germline, CDR1 DFQATT and CDR2 SNEGSKA (reference sequence). The CDR3 covers 16 residues. The data originate from a study of early T cells in non-severe SARS-CoV-2 infection. Study information: Unpaired chains resulted from sequencing bulk RNA of unsorted whole blood. Study-level findings and limits: Anti-spike CD8 responses were favored in VDJdb matching, and private and CD4 specificities were missed.

The rearrangement links TRBV20-1 to TRBJ2-7, with 10 bases that match TRBD1. The TCR comes from an adult who was a healthcare worker with PCR-confirmed SARS-CoV-2 infection or an uninfected control (not recorded which). The sample consisted of whole blood. CDR3 sequence (DNA): TGCAGTGCTAGAAAACTGGGACAGGGGATTACCTACGAGCAGTACTTC. It encodes CSARKLGQGITYEQYF.